This TCR beta chain comes out of a study of technical replicates of blood from a handful of donors (dated by TCRdb to about 2017). In the germline V gene, CDR1 corresponds to MGHDK and CDR2 to SYGVNS. From the cysteine through the phenylalanine, the CDR3 covers 16 amino acids. CDR3 DNA only is kept here, 48 bases in frame from base 1. V is pared back by 1 base and J by 0 bases, with 11 bases lying between the germline termini. Libraries were built with the immunoSEQ multiplex PCR assay. As stored in TCRdb, this immuneACCESS dataset retains in-frame rearrangements with V and J assigned. A fraction of the clones does not appear; measured against another copy, unresolved V genes explain less than half of the discrepancy, and the remainder lacks a known reason. For this sample there are 74,000 or so clones; about 93% appear just once. The leading ten clones occupy about 0.35% of the sample. This clone is a singleton in its sample. Its antigen is still unknown. Per-base quality was not reported, and no clone a single base away is much larger than it.

Sequenced: T cells isolated from PBMCs. Rearrangement joined TRBV25-1 to TRBJ2-3, with the D gene call left open. The TCR comes from a human donor in good health. The sequenced DNA is TGTGCCAGCAGTGAATTGCTCTCGACTAGCACAGATACGCAGTATTTT. It translates as CASSELLSTSTDTQYF.